This TCR beta chain comes out of a study of blood T cell repertoires in COVID-19. Overall study context: Donors in the United States, Italy and Spain gave samples during acute or convalescent COVID-19. T cells, B-cell-depleted T cells, or PBMCs provided the cDNA or gDNA that served as material.

Recovered status applied to Cohort 3 donors who had two consecutive negative PCRs. It also applied to those with clearance or with symptom resolution. Methods used by the authors: Using reference gene primer amplification, nucleated cell counts were estimated. Sequencing was performed with immunoSEQ multiplex PCR; in TCRdb, only in-frame clones are kept and a portion is missing. V and J calls and clone size follow that table, whereas D and trimming were derived from the DNA. The sample yields approximately 310,000 clones, 80% to 90% seen once. V lost 5 bases and J lost 4; bases outside the gene matches: 5. Germline V lookup: CDR1 SGHNT, CDR2 YYREEE (reference sequence). The CDR3 totals 14 residues.

The V call is TRBV5-4, the J call TRBJ2-7, with 11 positions matching TRBD2. Sequencing input: PBMCs or T cells enriched from blood (not recorded which). This TCR came from a man aged 25 to 45 who had recovered from COVID-19. The CDR3 region is CASSFSGGAYEQYF. The CDR3 nucleotides are TGTGCCAGCAGTTTTAGCGGGGGGGCGTACGAGCAGTACTTC.